This TCR beta chain appears in the sequencing data of a study of blood T cell repertoires in COVID-19. Across the study: Samples taken during acute and convalescent COVID-19 were collected in the United States, Italy and Spain. T cells, B-cell-depleted T cells, or PBMCs provided the cDNA or gDNA that served as material.

Original analysis: Amplifying reference gene primers gave estimates of nucleated cell counts. The repertoire was sequenced with immunoSEQ multiplex PCR; TCRdb's copy has only in-frame clones and lacks some. That table gives V, J and clone size, and the DNA gave D and trimming. The repertoire holds about 88,000 clones, about 85% seen once, with roughly 14% in the top ten. CDR1 and CDR2 (germline): SGHNT, YYREEE (reference sequence). Deletions cut 2 bases from V and 4 bases from J, with 11 bases between. The CDR3 spans 14 residues. This TCR came from a male donor with acute or convalescent COVID-19. V gene TRBV5-4 combines with J gene TRBJ2-3; no clear D gene. Sequencing was performed on peripheral blood. CDR3 sequence: CASSLKLAADTQYF. CDR3 bases: TGTGCCAGCAGCTTAAAGTTAGCAGCAGATACGCAGTATTTT. The full variable domain, its missing parts supplied by reference TRBV5-4 and TRBJ2-3, is ETGVTQSPTHLIKTRGQQVTLRCSSQSGHNTVSWYQQALGQGPQFIFQYYREEENGRGNFPPRFSGLQFPNYSSELNVNALELDDSALYLCASSLKLAADTQYFGPGTRLTVL.